This is a list of T cell receptor beta chains from one sample in a study of cytomegalovirus exposure and HLA in healthy donors. The method was immunoSEQ multiplex PCR; TCRdb's version includes in-frame clones alone and lacks a portion of them. The sample consists of a few hundred thousand clones, 80% to 95% of them appearing once. The specimen sequenced was PBMCs. The receptors come from a girl aged 2 to 9 in good health and CMV-seronegative. Each CDR3 is given with its conserved first and last residue. The D gene is left open where the match is weak. Clone size is shown for a subset of rows, as once, few, many or a class of expanded clone.

CDR3,DNA,D,V,J,size
CASSRWTGSSYEQYF,TGCGCCAGCAGCCGGTGGACAGGGAGCTCCTACGAGCAGTACTTC,TRBD1,TRBV5-1,TRBJ2-7,NA
CASRTQGLALHF,TGTGCCAGCAGGACACAGGGTTTGGCCCTCCACTTT,NA,TRBV7-2,TRBJ1-6,NA
CASASNVGGGYGYTF,TGTGCCAGCGCATCAAATGTTGGGGGCGGCTATGGCTACACCTTC,NA,TRBV7-9,TRBJ1-2,NA
CASSSPPYNEQFF,TGTGCCAGCAGCTCCCCTCCGTACAATGAGCAGTTCTTC,NA,TRBV7-7,TRBJ2-1,NA
CATTSDATYEQYF,TGTGCCACCACTAGTGACGCCACCTACGAGCAGTACTTC,NA,TRBV2,TRBJ2-7,NA
CASSPSQGQETQYF,TGTGCCAGCAGCCCGTCGCAGGGGCAAGAGACCCAGTACTTC,NA,TRBV14,TRBJ2-5,NA
CAISERGWDQHF,TGTGCCATCAGTGAGAGGGGTTGGGACCAGCATTTT,NA,TRBV10-3,TRBJ1-5,NA
CASSRRGTYGYTF,TGTGCCAGCAGTCGCAGGGGAACCTATGGCTACACCTTC,NA,TRBV28,TRBJ1-2,NA
CAISDTSESSYNEQFF,TGTGCCATCAGTGACACTAGCGAAAGCTCCTACAATGAGCAGTTCTTC,TRBD2,TRBV10-3,TRBJ2-1,NA
CASLDRGLAGGPLETQYF,TGTGCCAGCCTTGACCGCGGACTAGCGGGAGGGCCTTTAGAGACCCAGTACTTC,TRBD2,TRBV7-6,TRBJ2-5,NA
CASTPDTVNEQFF,TGTGCCAGCACCCCCGATACAGTGAATGAGCAGTTCTTC,NA,TRBV2,TRBJ2-1,NA
CASASGSPNSPLHF,TGTGCCAGTGCCAGCGGGTCCCCTAATTCACCCCTCCACTTT,NA,TRBV6-5,TRBJ1-6,NA
CASSQEGVQGEAFF,TGCGCCAGCAGCCAAGAAGGGGTACAGGGGGAAGCTTTCTTT,TRBD1,TRBV4-1,TRBJ1-1,NA
CAISGTGKLNEKLFF,TGTGCCATCAGTGGGACAGGAAAATTAAATGAAAAACTGTTTTTT,TRBD1,TRBV10-3,TRBJ1-4,NA
CASSTGVRGNSPLHF,TGTGCCAGCAGCACAGGGGTAAGGGGTAATTCACCCCTCCACTTT,TRBD1,TRBV7-3,TRBJ1-6,once
CASSEGQGSTEAFF,TGTGCCAGCAGTGAAGGGCAGGGGAGCACTGAAGCTTTCTTT,NA,TRBV6-1,TRBJ1-1,once
CASSPGLANSYEQYF,TGCGCCAGCAGCCCAGGACTAGCGAACTCCTACGAGCAGTACTTC,TRBD2,TRBV5-1,TRBJ2-7,NA
CASSTPTGQPQHF,TGTGCCAGCAGCACCCCTACGGGGCAGCCCCAGCATTTT,NA,TRBV6-5,TRBJ1-5,NA
CASSFRSSGRIGGTYNEQFF,TGTGCCAGCAGTTTCAGGTCTAGCGGGAGAATCGGTGGTACCTACAATGAGCAGTTCTTC,TRBD2,TRBV27,TRBJ2-1,NA
CASSLVLPALQGQFF,TGTGCCAGCAGCTTAGTACTACCCGCCCTACAAGGGCAGTTCTTC,NA,TRBV7-8,TRBJ2-1,NA
CASSLASGTGGYRVPEAFF,TGTGCCAGCAGCTTAGCCTCCGGGACAGGGGGCTATAGGGTCCCTGAAGCTTTCTTT,TRBD1,TRBV7-2,TRBJ1-1,NA
CASSSWVQGTEAFF,TGCGCCAGCAGTTCTTGGGTCCAGGGCACTGAAGCTTTCTTT,NA,TRBV5-1,TRBJ1-1,NA
CASSLVGGGTYEQYF,TGTGCCAGCAGCTTGGTAGGCGGGGGGACGTACGAGCAGTACTTC,TRBD2,TRBV5-8,TRBJ2-7,NA
CATSRDLQGSQPQHF,TGTGCCACCAGCCGAGATTTACAGGGGAGTCAGCCCCAGCATTTT,TRBD1,TRBV15,TRBJ1-5,NA
CASSYSTRDTQYF,TGTGCCAGCAGTTACTCGACTCGGGATACGCAGTATTTT,NA,TRBV6-5,TRBJ2-3,NA
CASSEDRGPPRETQYF,TGTGCCAGCAGTGAAGACAGGGGACCTCCCCGGGAGACCCAGTACTTC,TRBD1,TRBV2,TRBJ2-5,NA
CASSFFGGSSYNSPLHF,TGTGCCAGCAGCTTCTTTGGAGGGAGCTCCTATAATTCACCCCTCCACTTT,NA,TRBV5-8,TRBJ1-6,once
CASSVALGGRGGNEQFF,TGTGCCAGCAGCGTAGCTTTAGGGGGGCGGGGGGGTAATGAGCAGTTCTTC,TRBD2,TRBV9,TRBJ2-1,NA
CASSLGTGSPLHF,TGTGCCAGCAGCTTAGGCACGGGATCACCCCTCCACTTT,NA,TRBV13,TRBJ1-6,once
CASSQVITDTQYF,TGTGCCAGCAGCCAAGTTATAACAGATACGCAGTATTTT,NA,TRBV4-2,TRBJ2-3,NA
CASSPGDSNQPQHF,TGCGCCAGCAGTCCAGGGGACAGCAATCAGCCCCAGCATTTT,NA,TRBV5-1,TRBJ1-5,NA
CASRLGGLWDTEAFF,TGTGCCAGCCGACTGGGTGGGTTGTGGGACACTGAAGCTTTCTTT,NA,TRBV25-1,TRBJ1-1,NA
CASSLKGGTDTQYF,TGTGCCAGCAGCTTAAAGGGGGGCACAGATACGCAGTATTTT,NA,TRBV7-3,TRBJ2-3,NA
CASRLQGAITDTQYF,TGTGCCAGCAGACTACAGGGGGCAATTACAGATACGCAGTATTTT,TRBD1,TRBV6-1,TRBJ2-3,NA
CASSERSSGLEQFF,TGTGCCAGCAGTGAAAGGTCTAGCGGGCTTGAGCAGTTCTTC,TRBD2,TRBV6-1,TRBJ2-1,NA
CASSSGQAGNTIYF,TGTGCCAGCAGCTCCGGACAGGCTGGAAACACCATATATTTT,TRBD1,TRBV5-6,TRBJ1-3,NA
CASGLDFPGTGVYNEQFF,TGTGCTAGTGGTTTGGACTTCCCCGGGACAGGGGTCTACAATGAGCAGTTCTTC,TRBD1,TRBV12-5,TRBJ2-1,once
CSGDTNYGYTF,TGCAGTGGGGACACTAACTATGGCTACACCTTC,NA,TRBV20-1,TRBJ1-2,NA
CASSARTGANYGYTF,TGTGCCAGCAGCGCCCGGACAGGGGCTAACTATGGCTACACCTTC,TRBD1,TRBV9,TRBJ1-2,NA
CAISRTGQADEQYF,TGTGCCATCAGCCGAACGGGACAGGCAGACGAGCAGTACTTC,TRBD1,TRBV10-3,TRBJ2-7,NA
CASSPPGTAYGYTF,TGTGCCAGCAGTCCCCCGGGAACGGCCTATGGCTACACCTTC,NA,TRBV27,TRBJ1-2,NA
CASSESAGRTEAFF,TGTGCCAGCAGTGAATCCGCAGGGCGGACTGAAGCTTTCTTT,NA,TRBV25-1,TRBJ1-1,few
CASSVQGSYGYTF,TGTGCCAGCAGCGTACAGGGATCCTATGGCTACACCTTC,NA,TRBV9,TRBJ1-2,NA
CASSTERASRTGYTF,TGTGCCAGTAGTACTGAGAGGGCATCTCGTACTGGCTACACCTTC,NA,TRBV19,TRBJ1-2,NA
CASSRPSQGNTEAFF,TGTGCCAGCAGCCGCCCCAGTCAGGGTAACACTGAAGCTTTCTTT,NA,TRBV7-2,TRBJ1-1,once
CASSPSETDTQYF,TGTGCCAGCAGCCCATCTGAGACAGATACGCAGTATTTT,NA,TRBV5-4,TRBJ2-3,NA
CASSTWTSGEQYF,TGCGCCAGCAGTACCTGGACTAGCGGAGAGCAGTACTTC,TRBD2,TRBV10-1,TRBJ2-7,NA
CASSPGLAGTHEQYF,TGTGCCAGCAGCCCTGGACTAGCGGGAACCCACGAGCAGTACTTC,TRBD2,TRBV7-6,TRBJ2-7,NA
CAISESGTGTGTTEQFF,TGTGCCATCAGTGAGTCGGGGACCGGGACAGGGACCACTGAGCAGTTCTTC,TRBD1,TRBV10-3,TRBJ2-1,NA
CASTATERRHTEAFF,TGCGCCAGCACAGCGACAGAAAGGCGGCACACTGAAGCTTTCTTT,NA,TRBV10-2,TRBJ1-1,once
CASSQDPGRGDPEAFF,TGCGCCAGCAGCCAAGATCCCGGACGGGGAGACCCTGAAGCTTTCTTT,NA,TRBV4-1,TRBJ1-1,NA
CASRQAGGNQPQHF,TGTGCCAGCAGACAAGCAGGGGGCAATCAGCCCCAGCATTTT,NA,TRBV7-9,TRBJ1-5,NA
CASSQGLAASYEQYF,TGCGCCAGCAGCCAAGGACTAGCTGCTTCCTACGAGCAGTACTTC,TRBD2,TRBV4-1,TRBJ2-7,NA
CASSGRQVHQETQYF,TGTGCCAGCAGCGGACGACAGGTACACCAAGAGACCCAGTACTTC,NA,TRBV5-4,TRBJ2-5,NA